Described below is a single TCR beta chain sequence and its context. The antigen is not known. This record belongs to a study of T-cell memory formation after mild COVID-19. Study context: The TCR clusters were mostly specific to one donor. The study's findings and limits: Clones shrinking from day 15 to 85 showed even CD4/CD8 mixes; later expanders tilted CD4+. Mainly CM and EM harbored the contracting CD4+ clones; mainly EMRA harbored the CD8+ ones.

The germline CDR1 and CDR2 sequences are SGDLS and YYNGEE. V was shortened by 4 bases and J by 6 bases, with 14 bases between the two germline ends. The CDR3 is made up of 15 amino acids. A 5'RACE reaction primed in the constant segment made cDNA libraries of TCR alpha and TCR beta, and these carried sample barcodes and UMIs. From the 5' RACE reads, TCRdb called clonotypes with MiXCR, one entry per CDR3 protein. The sample yields approximately 300,000 distinct CDR3 sequences, approximately 15% seen once. The clonotype comes from a man younger than 30 who had mild COVID-19 (a few samples of this study predate the infection). Cell type and time point are not known. The gene calls are TRBV9 and TRBJ1-6; perhaps TRBD1 as D (6 bases). The material sequenced was PBMCs or a T cell subset sorted from them (not recorded which). This CDR3 reads CASSPRDRLNSPLHF. DNA of the CDR3: TGTGCCAGCAGCCCTCGAGACAGGCTTAATTCACCCCTCCACTTT.